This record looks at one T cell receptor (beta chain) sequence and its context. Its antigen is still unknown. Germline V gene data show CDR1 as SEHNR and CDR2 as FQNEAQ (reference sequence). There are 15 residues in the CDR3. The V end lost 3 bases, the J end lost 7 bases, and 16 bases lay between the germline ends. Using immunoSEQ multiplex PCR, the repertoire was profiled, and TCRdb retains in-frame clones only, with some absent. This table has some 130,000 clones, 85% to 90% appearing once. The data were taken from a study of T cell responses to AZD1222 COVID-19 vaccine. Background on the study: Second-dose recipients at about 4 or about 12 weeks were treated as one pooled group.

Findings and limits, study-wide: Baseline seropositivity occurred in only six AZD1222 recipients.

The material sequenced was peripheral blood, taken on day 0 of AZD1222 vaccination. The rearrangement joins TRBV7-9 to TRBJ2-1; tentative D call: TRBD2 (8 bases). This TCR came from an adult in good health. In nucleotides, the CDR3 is TGTGCCAGCAGCTTCATAGCGGGACAGACGAATGAGCAGTTCTTC. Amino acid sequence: CASSFIAGQTNEQFF.